Below, one T cell receptor (beta chain) is given with its context. The CDR3 consists of 14 residues. Trimming stripped 5 bases from V and 4 bases from J, with 12 bases between. Germline V CDR1 and CDR2: MNHEY, SVGEGT. Per the original data handling: Estimates of nucleated cell counts were drawn from the amplification of reference gene primers. Profiled with immunoSEQ multiplex PCR; TCRdb holds only in-frame clones, not every one. The DNA gave D and trimming, while V, J and clone size come from that table. The sample shows some 130,000 clones, approximately 90% of them seen only once. This specimen belongs to a study of blood T cell repertoires in COVID-19. On the study more broadly: Material from acute and convalescent COVID-19 was sourced from the United States, Italy and Spain. T cells, B-cell-depleted T cells, or PBMCs provided the cDNA or gDNA that served as material.

Seattle researchers signed up patients amid active infection and tracked them longitudinally. The sequence came from a man aged 60 to 69 with COVID-19, enrolled during active disease. Sequencing was performed on peripheral blood. The V and J genes are TRBV6-2 or TRBV6-3 and TRBJ2-1; D is perhaps TRBD1 (6 bases). CDR3 region: CASSQPGVYNEQFF. The DNA of the CDR3 is TGTGCCAGCAGTCAACCAGGGGTTTACAATGAGCAGTTCTTC.